Below, 20 T cell receptor beta chains from the same sample are listed, as sequenced in a study of T-cell memory formation after mild COVID-19. TCRdb independently ran MiXCR on the 5' RACE reads; one entry per CDR3 protein. The sample carries about 350,000 distinct CDR3 sequences, roughly an eighth recorded once. Sequenced material: PBMCs or a T cell subset sorted from them (not recorded which). Every receptor here comes from a man between 18 and 35 years old who had mild COVID-19 (a few samples of this study predate the infection). Cell type and time point are not known.

The rearrangement uses TRBV5-4 and TRBJ2-3, with no clear D. This CDR3 region has 15 residues. V was clipped by 1 base and J by 0 bases, with 9 bases between them. The V gene's germline CDR1 is SGHNT and CDR2 YYREEE (reference sequence). The CDR3 loop reads CASSLRLSSTDTQYF. In nucleotides, the CDR3 is TGTGCCAGCAGCTTGCGGCTCTCTAGCACAGATACGCAGTATTTT.

This clonotype was recorded a few times. This chain uses TRBV6-1 with TRBJ1-2, with D possibly matching TRBD1 (5 bases). Trimming took off 2 bases at V and 4 bases at J, with 14 bases between the two ends. The germline gives CDR1 MNHNS, CDR2 SASEGT. The CDR3 has 15 amino acids. The CDR3 coding sequence is TGTGCCAGCAGTGAACCCGGGACTCTTACCTATGGCTACACCTTC. Protein sequence: CASSEPGTLTYGYTF.

This chain joins TRBV5-1 and TRBJ1-1; TRBD1 is a possible D gene (6 bases). Trimming took off 4 bases at V and 0 bases at J, with 13 bases between the two ends. CDR3 length: 15 amino acids. Germline V gene lookup returns CDR1 SGHRS and CDR2 YFSETQ. The DNA for the CDR3 is TGCGCCAGCAGCCCCCTAGGGGGAGTGAACACTGAAGCTTTCTTT. This sequence encodes CASSPLGGVNTEAFF.

There are a few counts of this clonotype. The J gene is TRBJ1-1, the V gene TRBV7-3; possibly TRBD1 for D (5 bases). Germline V gives CDR1 SGHTA, CDR2 FQGTGA. The CDR3 has 13 amino acids. V lost 2 bases, J lost 6 bases, and 10 bases lay in between. The CDR3 DNA reads as TGTGCCAGCAGCTTAGGGTTGGGGGCTGAAGCTTTCTTT. This sequence encodes CASSLGLGAEAFF.

This clonotype was recorded a few times. V is TRBV5-1 and J is TRBJ2-1; D may be TRBD1 (6 bases). Germline V gene data show CDR1 as SGHRS and CDR2 as YFSETQ. CDR3 length: 14 amino acids. Trimming removed 4 bases at V and 9 bases at J, with 17 bases between. Here the CDR3 DNA reads TGCGCCAGCAGCATACGTGGGGGCCTTGTTGAGCAGTTCTTC. This codes for CASSIRGGLVEQFF.

The V and J genes are TRBV5-5 and TRBJ2-1; no reliable D call. Looked up from germline, CDR1 is SGHKS and CDR2 is YYEKEE (reference sequence). The CDR3 has 15 residues. V lost 1 base and J lost 0, with 8 bases in between. Here the CDR3 reads CASSLLWGSYNEQFF. The CDR3 DNA reads as TGTGCCAGCAGCTTGCTCTGGGGCTCCTACAATGAGCAGTTCTTC.

V and J are TRBV6-2 or TRBV6-3 and TRBJ2-7; D is perhaps TRBD1 (5 bases). V shed 4 bases and J shed 0 bases, with 10 bases lying between them. The CDR3 extends over 14 amino acids. In germline, CDR1 is MNHEY, CDR2 SVGEGT. For the CDR3, the DNA is TGTGCCAGCAGTTGGTCAGGGAACTCCTACGAGCAGTACGTC. It yields the protein CASSWSGNSYEQYV.

This clonotype was counted only a few times. The rearrangement links TRBV20-1 to TRBJ2-5, with D possibly being TRBD1 or TRBD2 (5 bases each). The CDR3 length is 15 residues. Germline V CDR1 and CDR2: DFQATT, SNEGSKA (reference sequence). CDR3 in DNA: TGCAGCGCCGGAACGCCGGGACCGTACCAAGAGACCCAGTACTTC. The encoded protein is CSAGTPGPYQETQYF.

In this sample, this clonotype turned up a few times. The chain carries TRBV7-2 and TRBJ1-6, with D maybe TRBD1 (5 bases). V lost 0 bases and J 7 bases, leaving 13 bases between the germline ends. The CDR3 totals 16 residues. Per the germline V gene, CDR1 is SGHTA and CDR2 is FQGNSA. The CDR3: CASSLAGLSGNSPLHF. The CDR3 region has the DNA TGTGCCAGCAGCTTAGCGGGACTTTCGGGAAATTCACCCCTCCACTTT.

This clonotype was seen a handful of times. The gene calls are TRBV4-1 and TRBJ2-1; no firm D call. Germline V lookup: CDR1 MGHRA, CDR2 YSYEKL. Trimming took off 4 bases at V and 6 bases at J, with 7 bases between the two ends. The CDR3 contains 12 residues. The CDR3 DNA reads as TGCGCCAGCAGCCTAGACGGCAATGAGCAGTTCTTC. Translated, it gives CASSLDGNEQFF.

This sequence joins TRBV10-3 and TRBJ2-3; 11 positions agree with TRBD2. Unmatched junction bases numbered 3, after V lost 4 bases and J lost 3 bases. Germline V gene sequence: CDR1 ENHRY, CDR2 SYGVKD. The CDR3 has 15 residues. CDR3 sequence (DNA): TGTGCCATCAGTGCGACTAGCGGGGTAACAGATACGCAGTATTTT. It specifies CAISATSGVTDTQYF.

The gene calls are TRBV24-1 and TRBJ2-5; 11 nucleotides align to TRBD1. This CDR3 is 13 amino acids long. Germline lookup yields CDR1 KGHDR and CDR2 SFDVKD. J lost 5 bases, V lost 9 bases, and 4 bases had no gene match. The DNA of the CDR3 is TGTGCCACCGGGACAGGGGGTTTGGAGACCCAGTACTTC. Protein product: CATGTGGLETQYF.

This clonotype was recorded at least ten times. The chain carries TRBV11-2 and TRBJ2-5; the match to TRBD1 covers 8 bases. The germline V gene has CDR1 SGHAT and CDR2 FQNNGV. This CDR3 region has 16 residues. V gave up 1 base and J gave up 2 bases; unmatched junction bases: 6. This CDR3 reads CASSLGDRGGQETQYF. The DNA for the CDR3 is TGTGCCAGCAGCTTAGGTGACAGGGGTGGTCAAGAGACCCAGTACTTC.

This clonotype was recorded many times. This chain links TRBV7-9 with TRBJ2-3; D remains ambiguous. Germline CDR1 is SEHNR and CDR2 is FQNEAQ (reference sequence). The CDR3 runs 14 residues. V lost 1 base and J 8 bases, leaving 13 bases between the germline ends. The CDR3 protein is CASSLGWDQSTQYF. CDR3 coding DNA: TGTGCCAGCAGCTTAGGATGGGATCAAAGTACGCAGTATTTT.

The gene calls are TRBV10-2 and TRBJ1-4; no reliable D call. The CDR3 loop spans 15 amino acids. Germline CDR1 WSHSY, CDR2 SAAADI. The V end was cut by 2 bases, the J end by 8 bases, with 15 bases between. The DNA for the CDR3 is TGCGCCAGCAGTGAGCCGGGTTCAGGAGGCGAAAAACTGTTTTTT. Protein: CASSEPGSGGEKLFF.

The chain couples TRBV12-3 or TRBV12-4 to TRBJ1-1; 8 bases agree with TRBD1. This CDR3 has 14 amino acids. The trim removed 5 bases at V and 1 base at J, leaving 3 bases unmatched. The CDR3 bases are TGTGCCAGCAGTAACGGACAGGGGAACACTGAAGCTTTCTTT. Its translation is CASSNGQGNTEAFF.

This clonotype showed up just a few times. The chain carries TRBV7-3 and TRBJ2-2; D unresolved. Germline-derived CDR1 and CDR2 are SGHTA and FQGTGA. V lost 6 bases, J lost 8 bases, and 10 bases lay in between. CDR3 length: 12 residues. CDR3 loop: CASSRVRGELFF. For the CDR3, the DNA is TGTGCCAGCAGTAGGGTTCGGGGGGAGCTGTTTTTT.

This chain uses TRBV20-1 with TRBJ2-2; D remains ambiguous. The germline V gene has CDR1 DFQATT and CDR2 SNEGSKA (reference sequence). Trimming pared 3 bases from V and 5 bases from J, leaving 16 bases between. The CDR3 has 15 residues. CDR3 DNA sequence: TGCAGTGCTAGGAAAGAAGGGATTCTGACCGGGGAGCTGTTTTTT. This gives the protein CSARKEGILTGELFF.

There are a few counts of this clonotype. The chain is built from TRBV20-1 and TRBJ1-1; D is unclear. There are 14 residues in the CDR3. Trimming took off 6 bases at V and 1 base at J, with 15 bases between the two ends. The germline gives CDR1 DFQATT, CDR2 SNEGSKA (reference sequence). As DNA, the CDR3 is TGCAGTGCCACCCCCCGGACGGGGAACACTGAAGCTTTCTTT. The encoded protein is CSATPRTGNTEAFF.

A few counts support this clonotype. This chain connects TRBV5-1 to TRBJ1-2, with D maybe TRBD1 (5 bases). The V gene lost 0 bases and the J gene lost 8 bases, with 11 bases spanning the gap. The V gene's germline CDR1 is SGHRS and CDR2 YFSETQ. The CDR3 is made up of 13 amino acids. The CDR3 nucleotides read TGCGCCAGCAGCTTGGCTTCGGGGGAAGGCTACACCTTC. It translates to CASSLASGEGYTF.